Reported below is one TCR beta chain. These data come from a study of T cell changes during pregnancy in multiple sclerosis. Profiling relied on immunoSEQ multiplex PCR, and the TCRdb table lists in-frame clones only, not all of them. The sample includes over 100,000 clones, roughly 90% of them seen just once. The CDR3 runs 13 residues. V lost 6 bases, J lost 12 bases, and 8 bases stayed unmatched. Germline V CDR1 and CDR2: MNHEY, SMNVEV (reference sequence). The gene calls are TRBV27 and TRBJ2-1; 10 bases line up with TRBD1. The receptor comes from a female donor with multiple sclerosis, enrolled in a pregnancy study. The source material was peripheral blood, sampled in the third trimester of pregnancy. The CDR3, as DNA: TGTGCCAGCAGCCCTGACAGGGGGCGAATGCAGTTCTTC. This translates into CASSPDRGRMQFF.